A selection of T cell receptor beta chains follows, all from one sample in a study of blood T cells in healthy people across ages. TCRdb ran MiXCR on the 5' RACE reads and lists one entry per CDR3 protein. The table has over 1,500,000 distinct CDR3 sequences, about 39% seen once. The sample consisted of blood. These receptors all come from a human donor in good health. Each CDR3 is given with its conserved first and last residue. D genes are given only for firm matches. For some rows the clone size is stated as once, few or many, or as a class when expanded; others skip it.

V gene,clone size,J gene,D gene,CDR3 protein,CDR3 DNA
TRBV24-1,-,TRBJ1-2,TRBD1,CATRGTGDAYGYTF,TGTGCCACCAGAGGGACAGGGGATGCCTATGGCTACACCTTC
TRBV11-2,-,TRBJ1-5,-,CASSPMGTNNQPQHF,TGTGCCAGCAGCCCAATGGGGACAAATAATCAGCCCCAGCATTTT
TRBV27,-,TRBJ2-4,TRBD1,CASSQDRDRNIQYF,TGTGCCAGCAGTCAGGACAGGGACAGAAACATTCAGTACTTC
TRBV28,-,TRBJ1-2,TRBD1,CASSQTGHPGYTF,TGTGCCAGCAGTCAGACAGGGCATCCCGGCTACACCTTC
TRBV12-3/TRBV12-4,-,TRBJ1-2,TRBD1,CASSLHGGQDYGYTF,TGTGCCAGCAGTTTACATGGCGGACAGGATTATGGCTACACCTTC
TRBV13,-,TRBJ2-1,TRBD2,CASAGGSNERFF,TGTGCCAGCGCGGGGGGTTCAAATGAGCGGTTCTTC
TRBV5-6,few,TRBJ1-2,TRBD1,CASSGLGTDYGYTF,TGTGCCAGCAGCGGGCTCGGGACAGACTATGGCTACACCTTC
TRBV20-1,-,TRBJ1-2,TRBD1,CSARGGQENYGYTF,TGCAGTGCTAGAGGGGGACAGGAGAACTATGGCTACACCTTC
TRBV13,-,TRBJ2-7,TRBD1,CASSPGQGSSEQYF,TGTGCCAGCAGCCCGGGACAGGGGTCTTCCGAGCAGTACTTC
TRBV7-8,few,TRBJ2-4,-,CASSALGSIQYF,TGTGCCAGCAGCGCTCTAGGTTCCATTCAGTACTTC
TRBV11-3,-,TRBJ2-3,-,CASSFSYGGGPYLADTQYF,TGTGCCAGCAGCTTTTCTTATGGAGGGGGGCCTTATTTGGCAGATACGCAGTATTTT
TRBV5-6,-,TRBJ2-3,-,CASSSRGLLSTDTQYF,TGTGCCAGCAGTTCTCGGGGGCTACTTAGCACAGATACGCAGTATTTT
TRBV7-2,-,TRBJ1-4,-,CASSRTPNEKLFF,TGTGCCAGCAGCAGGACACCGAATGAAAAACTGTTTTTT
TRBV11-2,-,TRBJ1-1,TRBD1,CASSLRTGSGTEAFF,TGTGCCAGCAGCCTACGGACAGGGTCCGGCACTGAAGCTTTCTTT
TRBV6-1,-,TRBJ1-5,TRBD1,CASSSVGERDRGTNTQPQHF,TGTGCCAGCAGCTCGGTGGGGGAGCGGGACAGGGGGACTAACACTCAGCCCCAGCATTTT
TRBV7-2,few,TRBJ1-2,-,CASSLTTKYGYTF,TGTGCCAGCAGCTTAACGACTAAATATGGCTACACCTTC
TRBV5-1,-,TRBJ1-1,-,CASSFSGDSTEAFF,TGCGCCAGCAGCTTCTCGGGGGATAGCACTGAAGCTTTCTTT
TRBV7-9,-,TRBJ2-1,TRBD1,CASSFLIDRVNEQFF,TGTGCCAGCAGCTTCTTAATCGACAGGGTCAATGAGCAGTTCTTC
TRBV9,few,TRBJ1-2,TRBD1,CASSVLQGGYGYTF,TGTGCCAGCAGCGTACTCCAGGGGGGCTATGGCTACACCTTC
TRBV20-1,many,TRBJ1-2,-,CSAPRSSYGYTF,TGCAGTGCTCCCAGATCCTCCTATGGCTACACCTTC
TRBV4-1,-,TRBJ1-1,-,CASSQDATEAFF,TGCGCCAGCAGCCAAGATGCCACTGAAGCTTTCTTT
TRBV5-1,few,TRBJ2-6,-,CASSLLTEANVLTF,TGCGCCAGCAGCCTCCTCACAGAGGCCAACGTCCTGACTTTC
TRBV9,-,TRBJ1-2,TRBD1,CASSVDGTANYGYTF,TGTGCCAGCAGCGTTGACGGGACAGCTAACTATGGCTACACCTTC
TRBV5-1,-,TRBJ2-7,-,CASSLGPGRGYEQYF,TGCGCCAGCAGCTTGGGCCCAGGCAGGGGCTACGAGCAGTACTTC
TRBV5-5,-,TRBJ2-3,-,CASSLEGTVAHTQYF,TGTGCCAGCAGCTTGGAAGGGACGGTAGCTCATACGCAGTATTTT
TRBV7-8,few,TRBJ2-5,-,CASSLRRDKGYQETQYF,TGTGCCAGCAGCTTACGCCGGGACAAGGGGTACCAAGAGACCCAGTACTTC
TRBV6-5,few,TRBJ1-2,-,CASSYNPGGSYGYTF,TGTGCCAGCAGTTACAACCCCGGCGGGTCCTATGGCTACACCTTC
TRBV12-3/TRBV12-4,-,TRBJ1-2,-,CASRTTGTGGGYTF,TGTGCCAGCAGGACAACCGGGACCGGGGGAGGCTACACCTTC
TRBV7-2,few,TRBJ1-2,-,CASSTLGQINYGYTF,TGTGCCAGCAGCACCCTAGGGCAGATAAACTATGGCTACACCTTC
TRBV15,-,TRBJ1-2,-,CATSREENGYTF,TGTGCCACCAGCAGAGAGGAGAATGGCTACACCTTC
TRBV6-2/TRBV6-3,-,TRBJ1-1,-,CASSYSTEEDTEAFF,TGTGCCAGCAGTTACTCGACAGAGGAAGACACTGAAGCTTTCTTT
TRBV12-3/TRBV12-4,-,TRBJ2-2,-,CASSSPGTQNTGELFF,TGTGCCAGCAGTTCCCCCGGGACACAGAACACCGGGGAGCTGTTTTTT
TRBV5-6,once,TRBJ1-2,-,CASSLVGVYGYTF,TGTGCCAGCAGCTTGGTAGGGGTCTATGGCTACACCTTC
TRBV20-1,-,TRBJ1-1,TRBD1,CSASPPDREAVGAFF,TGCAGTGCTAGTCCCCCAGACAGGGAAGCCGTTGGAGCCTTCTTT
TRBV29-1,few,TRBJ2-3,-,CSVDGTAGTDTQYF,TGTAGCGTTGACGGGACGGCCGGCACAGATACGCAGTATTTT
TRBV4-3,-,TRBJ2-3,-,CASSHPLAGPDTQYF,TGCGCCAGCAGCCACCCTCTTGCGGGCCCAGATACGCAGTATTTT
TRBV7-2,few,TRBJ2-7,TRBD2,CASSFQAGEPYEQYF,TGTGCCAGCAGCTTCCAAGCGGGGGAACCCTACGAGCAGTACTTC
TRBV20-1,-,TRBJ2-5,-,CSARDPSGNGPMEQYF,TGCAGTGCTAGAGATCCCTCCGGGAACGGTCCTATGGAGCAGTACTTC
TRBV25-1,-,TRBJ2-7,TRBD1,CASSMTGALYEQYF,TGTGCCAGCAGTATGACAGGGGCCCTTTACGAGCAGTACTTC
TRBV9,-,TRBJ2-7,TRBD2,CASSVGAAGAYEQYF,TGTGCCAGCAGCGTAGGAGCAGCGGGAGCCTACGAGCAGTACTTC
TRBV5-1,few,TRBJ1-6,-,CASSLSILAPSNSPLHF,TGCGCCAGCAGCCTCTCCATCCTCGCTCCCTCTAATTCACCCCTCCACTTT
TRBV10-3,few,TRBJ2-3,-,CAISEYRDGDTQYF,TGTGCCATCAGTGAGTACAGGGACGGAGATACGCAGTATTTT
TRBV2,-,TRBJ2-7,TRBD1,CASSEGTGVYEQYF,TGTGCCAGCAGTGAAGGAACAGGGGTCTACGAGCAGTACTTC
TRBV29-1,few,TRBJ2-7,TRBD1,CSVKGTGYSYEQYF,TGCAGCGTCAAAGGGACAGGGTACTCCTACGAGCAGTACTTC
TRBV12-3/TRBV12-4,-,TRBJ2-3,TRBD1,CASRLLGTGGTDTQYF,TGTGCCAGCAGACTTCTCGGGACAGGAGGGACAGATACGCAGTATTTT
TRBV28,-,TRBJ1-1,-,CASSLFYLMNTEAFF,TGTGCCAGCAGTTTATTCTACCTTATGAACACTGAAGCTTTCTTT
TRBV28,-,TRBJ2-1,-,CAHGGRAYNEQFF,TGTGCCCACGGGGGCCGAGCCTACAATGAGCAGTTCTTC
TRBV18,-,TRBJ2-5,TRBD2,CASSPSAGSRETQYF,TGTGCCAGCTCACCATCAGCGGGATCCCGGGAGACCCAGTACTTC
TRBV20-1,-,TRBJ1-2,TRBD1,CSARTGASWGYTF,TGCAGTGCCCGGACAGGGGCATCCTGGGGCTACACCTTC
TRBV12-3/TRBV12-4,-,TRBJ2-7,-,CASSLLQGLGSYEQYF,TGTGCCAGCAGTTTACTTCAGGGGCTGGGTTCCTACGAGCAGTACTTC
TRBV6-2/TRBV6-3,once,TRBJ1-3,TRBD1,CASSYDPDRVSGNTIYF,TGTGCCAGCAGTTACGACCCGGACAGGGTGTCTGGAAACACCATATATTTT
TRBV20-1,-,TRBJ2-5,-,CSAGSLYQETQYF,TGCAGTGCTGGTTCCCTGTACCAAGAGACCCAGTACTTC